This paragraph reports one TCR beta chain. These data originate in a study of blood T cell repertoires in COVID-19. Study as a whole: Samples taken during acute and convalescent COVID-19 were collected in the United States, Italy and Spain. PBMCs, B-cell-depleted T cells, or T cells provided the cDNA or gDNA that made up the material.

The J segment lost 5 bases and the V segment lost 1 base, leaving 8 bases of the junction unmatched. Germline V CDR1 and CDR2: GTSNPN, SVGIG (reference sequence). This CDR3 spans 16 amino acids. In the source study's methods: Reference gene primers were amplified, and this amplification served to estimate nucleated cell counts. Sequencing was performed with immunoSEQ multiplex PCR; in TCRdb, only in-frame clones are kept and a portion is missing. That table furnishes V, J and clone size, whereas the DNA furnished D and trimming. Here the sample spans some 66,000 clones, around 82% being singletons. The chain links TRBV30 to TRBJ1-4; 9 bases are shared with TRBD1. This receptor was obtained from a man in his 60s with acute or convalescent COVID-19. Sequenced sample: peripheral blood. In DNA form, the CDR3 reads TGTGCCTGGAGTGCCTACAGGGGGCCGGAAAATGAAAAACTGTTTTTT. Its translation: CAWSAYRGPENEKLFF.